This T cell receptor (beta chain) was documented in a study of PD-L1 blockade in urothelial cancer. Looking at the study overall: Prior chemotherapy regimens per patient numbered 0 to 3. Once treatment had started, blood was analyzed at 3 weeks (second dose) and again at 6 weeks. Blood yielded a median of approximately 140,000 T cells per sample.

Comment on this clone: The antigen is unknown.

General study findings and limits: By 3 weeks, tumor-associated blood clones had expanded more in durable-benefit patients.

Repertoires were generated with immunoSEQ multiplex PCR, while TCRdb's copy carries only in-frame clones and drops some. The data contain some 30,000 clones, over 70% of them seen just once; the ten biggest clones take up under 4.5%. This CDR3 region has 19 residues. Germline V CDR1 and CDR2: SGHAT, FQNNGV. Trimming shortened V by 2 bases and J by 0 bases, and 17 bases separated the two germline ends. The source material was PBMCs, sampled around atezolizumab (anti-PD-L1) treatment. This clonotype was sampled from a man aged 50 to 59 with urothelial cancer. This chain uses TRBV11-2 with TRBJ2-6, with D possibly TRBD1 on 5 matching bases. The CDR3 DNA reads TGTGCCAGCAGCTTAAGAGTTGGGCAGGGTGCCTCTGGGGCCAACGTCCTGACTTTC. Residues: CASSLRVGQGASGANVLTF.